This paragraph reports one TCR beta chain. The specificity of this receptor is unknown. No clone much larger than this one lies a single base away; base qualities are absent. These data originate in a study of blood T cells in healthy people across ages (dated by TCRdb to between 2014 and 2016). Regarding the research as a whole: In model experiments, template switching captured roughly one uniquely barcoded TCR beta cDNA molecule for every two T cells. The study measured age-related changes in TCR beta repertoire diversity using deep sequencing normalized with unique cDNA molecular identifiers. Four age groups were formed from the donors: young (average approximately 15 years), middle-aged (approximately 39), aged (roughly 58) and long-lived (about 80). To avoid experimental bias, donors of different ages were spread randomly across the sequencing lanes. For two donors (one aged 18 to 29 and one aged 80 or older), the study analyzed two additional independent replicas of 1 million unique cDNA reads from the same blood draw. Paper-wide results and their limitations: Donor CMV infection status was unknown, potentially confounding age-related changes in expanded clonotypes. Estimates of total diversity from one million sequenced T cells were regarded as lower bounds and underestimates. Bulk unsorted PBMC profiling prevented conclusive comparison of naive and antigen-experienced compartments. Observed TCR beta diversity correlated strongly with the percentage of naive T cells measured by flow cytometry. As age increased, observed TCR beta diversity per million T cells dropped in a roughly linear way, and a significant reduction was already evident by age roughly 36. Compared with the aged group, the long-lived group had more naive CD4+ T cells, fewer expanded clones and increased TCR diversity, suggesting age selection.

The roughly 42 donors, aged about 6 to 95 years, were systemically healthy Caucasian individuals from Russia. Each donor gave approximately 9.3 milliliters of peripheral blood, collected into EDTA-treated Vacutainer tubes. PBMCs were isolated by Ficoll-Paque density-gradient centrifugation, with at least 6 million obtained per sample. Total RNA, at least 6 micrograms per sample, was extracted from PBMCs with Trizol reagent. For every donor, an aliquot of PBMCs went through flow cytometry to measure the percentages of naive CD45RAhigh/CD27high T cells. The library was prepared using 5' RACE. The sequencing machine was an Illumina HiSeq 2500. A second PCR of about 6 to 12 cycles was performed with a sample-barcoded 5' primer and a J-beta primer mix. A unique molecular identifier was introduced onto each TCR beta cDNA molecule by a template-switch 5' adaptor carrying 12 random nucleotides. At least 2.5 million CDR3-containing paired-end reads were obtained from each sample. First-strand cDNA was synthesized from all RNA with the Mint cDNA synthesis kit, primed by a TRBC-specific oligonucleotide. Following uracil-DNA glycosylase treatment, all cDNA underwent a first 18-cycle PCR with the universal primers M1SS and BC2_uni_R. The source study handled its data this way. For normalization, 1 million high-quality reads, each with a distinct molecular identifier, were randomly selected from each sample. Instead of being binned into consensus sequences, reads with shared molecular identifiers were discarded. CDR3 identification, clonotype clustering and error correction used MiTCR with a Q25 quality threshold and the strictest error-elimination algorithm. A nonparametric unseen species model with Euler transformation was used to estimate a lower bound on total TCR beta diversity. TCRdb trimmed the raw reads at Q25, called clones with MiXCR and kept productive beta chains. Entries that share a CDR3 protein sequence are merged under the most common genes and DNA. The V and J calls reflect TCRdb's pipeline rather than the authors' work. In all, the sample holds hundreds of thousands of distinct CDR3 sequences, and 20% to 25% of those were seen once. 3.5% to 4% of the sample is in the top ten clones.

In the germline V gene, CDR1 corresponds to KGHDR and CDR2 to SFDVKD. The junction shows trimming of 5 bases on V and 2 bases on J, plus 11 bases between the germline ends. The CDR3, from cysteine to phenylalanine, totals 14 residues. Solely the CDR3 DNA is kept, with 42 bases framed from the first base. This receptor was obtained from a man between 65 and 85 years old in good health. The source material was blood. The receptor chain draws on TRBV24-1 and TRBJ2-5; there is no confident call for the D gene. This receptor has the CDR3 CATSVGQMQETQYF. DNA sequence: TGTGCCACCAGTGTTGGGCAGATGCAAGAGACCCAGTACTTC.